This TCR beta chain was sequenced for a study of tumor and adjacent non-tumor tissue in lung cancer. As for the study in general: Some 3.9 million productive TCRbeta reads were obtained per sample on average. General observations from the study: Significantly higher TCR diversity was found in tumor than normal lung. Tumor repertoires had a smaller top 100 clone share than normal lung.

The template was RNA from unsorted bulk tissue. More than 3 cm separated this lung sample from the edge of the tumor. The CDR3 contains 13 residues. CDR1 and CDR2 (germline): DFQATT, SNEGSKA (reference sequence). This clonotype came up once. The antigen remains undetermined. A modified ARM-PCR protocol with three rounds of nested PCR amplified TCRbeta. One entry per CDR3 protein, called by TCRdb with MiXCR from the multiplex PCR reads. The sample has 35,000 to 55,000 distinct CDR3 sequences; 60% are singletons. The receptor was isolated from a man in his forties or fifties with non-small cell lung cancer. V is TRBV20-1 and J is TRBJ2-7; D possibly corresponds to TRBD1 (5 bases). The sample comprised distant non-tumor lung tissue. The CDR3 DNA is TGCAACCCCCGGCAGGGCTTCTCCTACGAGCAGTACTTC. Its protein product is CNPRQGFSYEQYF.